This T cell receptor (beta chain) was recorded in a study of T-cell reconstitution after alpha-beta-depleted transplantation in children. Study results and limitations: The origin of high day-60 TCRbeta diversity in some patients lay in surviving recipient T cells and thymic progenitors. Counts and diversity of T cells one year after transplant came mostly from newly produced T cells.

Library preparation (for TCRbeta) was performed with unique molecular identifiers. In TCRdb, the PCR reads were re-called with MiXCR into one record per CDR3 protein. The data show approximately 97,000 distinct CDR3 sequences, 6% to 9% seen once. Many counts were recorded for this clonotype. The antigen remains unidentified. The CDR3 consists of 16 residues. Trimming left V 6 bases short and J 0 bases short, with 17 bases between. This sequence was found in a boy aged 2 to 10 with acute lymphoblastic leukemia, due to receive a stem cell transplant. Here the sequenced sample was PBMCs, taken before TCRalphabeta/CD19-depleted stem cell transplant. The chain recombines TRBV12-3 or TRBV12-4 with TRBJ1-1; possible D gene TRBD1, 6 bases. The CDR3: CASRKRGGALNTEAFF. The CDR3 DNA follows: TGTGCCAGCAGAAAACGGGGGGGCGCATTGAACACTGAAGCTTTCTTT.